A selection of T cell receptor beta chains follows, all from one sample in a study of shared clonotypes between healthy human individuals. The table came from immunoSEQ multiplex PCR; TCRdb's copy has only in-frame clones and leaves some out. The table includes approximately 2,300,000 clones, 80% to 95% detected once. Sequencing was performed on naive CD4+ T cells from PBMCs. These receptors all come from a young man in good health. Some clones in this sample may be carry-over from other donors' samples. Each CDR3 is given with its conserved first and last residue. A D gene is named only where the DNA matches it firmly. The size of a clone is reported for some rows only, either as once, few or many, or as a class for expanded clones.

TRBJ1-3 | . | once | TRBV6-5 | TGTGCCAGCAGTACTAGCGCGGGAAACACCATATATTTT | CASSTSAGNTIYF
TRBJ1-5 | TRBD1 | . | TRBV19 | TGTGCCAGTAACAGGGGGCGCGGGTATAGCAATCAGCCCCAGCATTTT | CASNRGRGYSNQPQHF
TRBJ1-2 | . | . | TRBV18 | TGTGCCAGCTCACCAACGGATTTCCCTAGCTACACCTTC | CASSPTDFPSYTF
TRBJ2-5 | TRBD2 | . | TRBV6-6 | TGTGCCAGCTCGTTGGGACTAGCGGGATTCGAGACCCAGTACTTC | CASSLGLAGFETQYF
TRBJ2-7 | . | . | TRBV6-5 | TGTGCCAGCAGCCCCCCTATAGCCCACGAGCAGTACTTC | CASSPPIAHEQYF
TRBJ2-1 | TRBD2 | . | TRBV28 | TGTGCCAGCAATGGGAGCGGGAGAATGTACAATGAGCAGTTCTTC | CASNGSGRMYNEQFF
TRBJ2-2 | TRBD2 | once | TRBV5-1 | TGCGCCAGCAGCATTGTAGCGGGAGGGCGAACCGGGGAGCTGTTTTTT | CASSIVAGGRTGELFF
TRBJ1-2 | TRBD1 | . | TRBV5-1 | TGCGCCAGCAGCTTCCAGGGGGAATATGGCTACACCTTC | CASSFQGEYGYTF
TRBJ2-3 | . | . | TRBV7-3 | TGTGCCAGCAGCTTAGGGGACTCAGATACGCAGTATTTT | CASSLGDSDTQYF
TRBJ2-7 | . | . | TRBV6-1 | TGTGCCAGCACCCGAGGAGGGTTTTCCTACGAGCAGTACTTC | CASTRGGFSYEQYF
TRBJ2-7 | . | . | TRBV13 | TGTGCCAGCAGCTTAAATATTCGAAGGTCCTCCTACGAGCAGTACTTC | CASSLNIRRSSYEQYF
TRBJ2-7 | TRBD2 | few | TRBV14 | TGTGCCAGCAGCCAGAGGACTAGCTCCTACGAGCAGTACTTC | CASSQRTSSYEQYF
TRBJ2-7 | TRBD1 | . | TRBV5-1 | TGCGCCAGCAGCTCGGTTACCGGGACAGGGGTCTACGAGCAGTACTTC | CASSSVTGTGVYEQYF
TRBJ2-1 | . | once | TRBV7-2 | TGTGCCAGCAGCACAAATCCTATACTCAATGAGCAGTTCTTC | CASSTNPILNEQFF
TRBJ1-1 | . | . | TRBV11-2 | TGTGCCAGCAGCTTCTCGTCGGACGGGGTAAACACTGAAGCTTTCTTT | CASSFSSDGVNTEAFF
TRBJ1-1 | . | . | TRBV30 | TGTGCCTGGAGTCGGCGAGTGAACACTGAAGCTTTCTTT | CAWSRRVNTEAFF
TRBJ2-1 | TRBD1 | . | TRBV4-2 | TGTGCCAGCAGCCAGGCAGACAGGGTCTACAATGAGCAGTTCTTC | CASSQADRVYNEQFF
TRBJ1-1 | TRBD1 | few | TRBV7-3 | TGTGCCAGCAGCTCGACAGGGAATGCGGGAGAAGCTTTCTTT | CASSSTGNAGEAFF
TRBJ2-5 | . | . | TRBV7-7 | TGTGCCAGCAGCTTTCATACAGGACAAGAGACCCAGTACTTC | CASSFHTGQETQYF
TRBJ2-7 | TRBD2 | once | TRBV5-1 | TGCGCCAGCAGCTCGGGGAGCGGGAGGCGTGACTACGAGCAGTACTTC | CASSSGSGRRDYEQYF
TRBJ2-5 | . | . | TRBV20-1 | TGCAGTGAGGCGGGGCAAGAGACCCAGTACTTC | CSEAGQETQYF
TRBJ2-2 | . | . | TRBV27 | TGTGCCAGCAGCAAGCGTGTACTCACCGGGGAGCTGTTTTTT | CASSKRVLTGELFF
TRBJ1-2 | . | . | TRBV6-5 | TGTGCCAGCAGTTACAAGGATTTAGGCTATGGCTACACCTTC | CASSYKDLGYGYTF
TRBJ1-1 | . | . | TRBV4-3 | TGCGCCAGCAGCCAGGGCAGGGTCCTGAATACTGAAGCTTTCTTT | CASSQGRVLNTEAFF
TRBJ2-5 | . | . | TRBV7-3 | TGTGCCAGCAGCGCACGCGCACAAGAGACCCAGTACTTC | CASSARAQETQYF
TRBJ2-3 | TRBD2 | . | TRBV7-2 | TGTGCCAGCAGCCCGCGGGAGGGAGATACGCAGTATTTT | CASSPREGDTQYF
TRBJ2-2 | . | . | TRBV6-5 | TGTGCCAGCAGTTACTCGGTGGTGGGGGTCGGGGAGCTGTTTTTT | CASSYSVVGVGELFF
TRBJ1-2 | TRBD1 | . | TRBV29-1 | TGCAGCGCCGGACAGGGGGCAGGCTATGGCTACACCTTC | CSAGQGAGYGYTF
TRBJ2-1 | . | . | TRBV9 | TGTGCCAGCAGCGTAGGGGGGGATGAGCAGTTCTTC | CASSVGGDEQFF
TRBJ2-7 | TRBD2 | . | TRBV9 | TGTGCCAGCAGCTCGGGACTAGGTGGCTACGAGCAGTACTTC | CASSSGLGGYEQYF
TRBJ2-5 | TRBD2 | . | TRBV5-4 | TGTGCCAGCAGCCCTCTCACCCGCGGGAGAAGCCAGACCCAGTACTTC | CASSPLTRGRSQTQYF
TRBJ2-7 | . | . | TRBV30 | TGTGCCTGGAGTGTAGGTAAACCCGAGAAACACTACGAGCAGTACTTC | CAWSVGKPEKHYEQYF
TRBJ2-1 | . | . | TRBV11-2 | TGTGCCAGCAGCTTATTTGCTTCGGGTAGCGATGAGCAGTTCTTC | CASSLFASGSDEQFF
TRBJ1-2 | TRBD1 | once | TRBV7-2 | TGTGCCAGCAGCTTTACCGGGACAGGGGCTGGTGGCTACACCTTC | CASSFTGTGAGGYTF
TRBJ1-2 | . | once | TRBV5-1 | TGCGCCAGCCAGCCCATACAGCGTAATAACTATGGCTACACCTTC | CASQPIQRNNYGYTF
TRBJ1-5 | . | . | TRBV6-5 | TGTGCCAGCAGTTACTGGACTGGGGAGAATCAGCCCCAGCATTTT | CASSYWTGENQPQHF
TRBJ1-6 | TRBD1 | . | TRBV2 | TGTGCCAGCAGTTCCCTCCCCGGGACAGGGCTCTTCCACTTT | CASSSLPGTGLFHF
TRBJ2-1 | TRBD2 | . | TRBV30 | TGTGCCTGGAGTCCCGGGACTAGCGGCTACAATGAGCAGTTCTTC | CAWSPGTSGYNEQFF
TRBJ2-2 | TRBD1 | . | TRBV27 | TGTGCCAGCAGTTTGTCAGACAGGGGAATAGTGGAGCTGTTTTTT | CASSLSDRGIVELFF
TRBJ2-2 | . | . | TRBV5-1 | TGCGCCAGCAGCTTAAATAAAGACAGGCCGTTCGCGAACACCGGGGAGCTGTTTTTT | CASSLNKDRPFANTGELFF
TRBJ1-3 | . | . | TRBV12-5 | TGTGCTAGTGGGGAAGGGAACTCTGGAAACACCATATATTTT | CASGEGNSGNTIYF
TRBJ1-4 | . | . | TRBV27 | TGTGCCAGCAGGGGCAATGAAAAACTGTTTTTT | CASRGNEKLFF
TRBJ2-7 | . | once | TRBV14 | TGTGCCAGCAGCCAAGCGGGCGCCTACGAGCAGTACTTC | CASSQAGAYEQYF
TRBJ2-3 | . | . | TRBV15 | TGTGCCACCAGCGACCAGGGAACAGATACGCAGTATTTT | CATSDQGTDTQYF
TRBJ2-1 | . | . | TRBV4-1 | TGCGCCAGCAGCCAAGTTTACGCTGAGCAGTTCTTC | CASSQVYAEQFF
TRBJ2-3 | . | . | TRBV5-1 | TGCGCCAGCAGTTTCTCGATTAGCACAGATACGCAGTATTTT | CASSFSISTDTQYF
TRBJ1-4 | TRBD1 | . | TRBV18 | TGTGCCAGCTCACTTGGACAGGGGGCAACTAATGAAAAACTGTTTTTT | CASSLGQGATNEKLFF
TRBJ2-3 | TRBD2 | . | TRBV9 | TGTGCCAGCAGCGTTTTCGGACTAGCGGGACACACAGATACGCAGTATTTT | CASSVFGLAGHTDTQYF
TRBJ2-7 | . | once | TRBV5-1 | TGCGCCAGCAGCCCGTCAGGGTCCCGAACTTACGAGCAGTACTTC | CASSPSGSRTYEQYF
TRBJ1-5 | TRBD1 | . | TRBV6-1 | TGTGCCAGCAGGACAGGGGAGACACAGCCCCAGCATTTT | CASRTGETQPQHF
TRBJ1-2 | . | . | TRBV2 | TGTGCCAGCAGTGATGAGGAGGCGAGAGGGACCTTC | CASSDEEARGTF
TRBJ1-1 | . | . | TRBV18 | TGTGCCAGCTCACCCCTCTCAGCTAACACTGAAGCTTTCTTT | CASSPLSANTEAFF
TRBJ2-3 | . | . | TRBV27 | TGTGCCAGCAGCCGAGGTGCGTGGCGCACAGATACGCAGTATTTT | CASSRGAWRTDTQYF